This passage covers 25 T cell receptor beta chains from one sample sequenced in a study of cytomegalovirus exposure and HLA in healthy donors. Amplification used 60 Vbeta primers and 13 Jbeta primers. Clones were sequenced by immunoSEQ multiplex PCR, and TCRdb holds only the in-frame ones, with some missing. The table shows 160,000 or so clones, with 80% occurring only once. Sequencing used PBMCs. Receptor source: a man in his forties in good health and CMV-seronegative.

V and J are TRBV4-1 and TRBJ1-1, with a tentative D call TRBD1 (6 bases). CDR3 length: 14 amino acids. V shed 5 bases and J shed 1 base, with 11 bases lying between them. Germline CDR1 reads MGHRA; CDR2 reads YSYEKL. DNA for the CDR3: TGCGCCAGCAGCACCTACAGGGAGAACACTGAAGCTTTCTTT. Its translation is CASSTYRENTEAFF.

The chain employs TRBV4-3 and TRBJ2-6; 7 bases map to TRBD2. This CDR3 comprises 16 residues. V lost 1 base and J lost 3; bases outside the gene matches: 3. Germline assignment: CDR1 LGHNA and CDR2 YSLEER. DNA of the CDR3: TGCGCCAGCAGCCAAGGGGGGGGAAGTGGGGCCAACGTCCTGACTTTC. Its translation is CASSQGGGSGANVLTF.

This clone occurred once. The CDR3 bases are TGTGCCAGTAGTATAGGACAGAGCTCTGGAAACACCATATATTTT. This sequence encodes CASSIGQSSGNTIYF. The rearrangement uses TRBV19 and TRBJ1-3; weak D call: TRBD1 (5 bases). In germline, CDR1 is LNHDA, CDR2 SQIVND (reference sequence). CDR3 length equals 15 residues. Trimming took off 1 base at V and 0 bases at J, with 7 bases between the two ends.

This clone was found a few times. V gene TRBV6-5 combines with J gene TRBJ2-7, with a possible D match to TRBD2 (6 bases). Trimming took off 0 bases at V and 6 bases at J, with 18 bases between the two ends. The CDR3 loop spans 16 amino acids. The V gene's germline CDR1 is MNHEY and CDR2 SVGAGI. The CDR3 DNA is TGTGCCAGCAGTTACTCCAGGGCGTCGGGGGATCTCGAGCAGTACTTC. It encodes CASSYSRASGDLEQYF.

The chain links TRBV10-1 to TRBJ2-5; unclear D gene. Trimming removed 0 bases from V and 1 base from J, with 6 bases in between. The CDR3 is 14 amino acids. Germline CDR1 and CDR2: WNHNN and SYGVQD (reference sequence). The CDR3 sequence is CASSESRSQETQYF. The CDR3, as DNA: TGCGCCAGCAGTGAGTCCCGCAGCCAAGAGACCCAGTACTTC.

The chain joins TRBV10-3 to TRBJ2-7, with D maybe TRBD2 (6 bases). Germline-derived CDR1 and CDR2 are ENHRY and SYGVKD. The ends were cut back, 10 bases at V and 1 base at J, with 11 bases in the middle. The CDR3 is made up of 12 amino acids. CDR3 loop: CASSSASYEQYF. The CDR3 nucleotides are TGTGCCAGCTCTAGCGCATCCTACGAGCAGTACTTC.

The CDR3 is CASSPLTGEGYEQYF. Here the CDR3 DNA reads TGTGCCAGCAGCCCTCTAACGGGAGAGGGCTACGAGCAGTACTTC. The rearrangement uses TRBV7-8 and TRBJ2-5, with D maybe TRBD2 (6 bases). The DNA end favors TRBJ2-7, so the J call may be wrong. The CDR3 is made up of 15 amino acids. Germline-derived CDR1 and CDR2 are SGHVS and FQNEAQ.

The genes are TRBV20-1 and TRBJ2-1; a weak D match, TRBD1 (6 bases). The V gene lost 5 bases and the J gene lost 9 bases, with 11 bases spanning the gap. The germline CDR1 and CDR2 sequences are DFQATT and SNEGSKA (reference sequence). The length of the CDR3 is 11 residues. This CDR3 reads CSAVQGIEQFF. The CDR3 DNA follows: TGCAGTGCTGTACAGGGAATTGAGCAGTTCTTC.

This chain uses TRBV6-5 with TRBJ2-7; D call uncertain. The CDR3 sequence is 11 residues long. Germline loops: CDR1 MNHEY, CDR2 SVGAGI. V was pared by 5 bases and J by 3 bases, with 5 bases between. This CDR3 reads CASSNNYEQYF. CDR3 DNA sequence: TGTGCCAGCAGTAACAACTACGAGCAGTACTTC.

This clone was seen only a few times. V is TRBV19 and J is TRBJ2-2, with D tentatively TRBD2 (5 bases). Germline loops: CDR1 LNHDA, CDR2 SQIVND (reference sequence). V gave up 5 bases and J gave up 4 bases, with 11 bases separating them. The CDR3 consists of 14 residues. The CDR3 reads CASSPGVLTGELFF. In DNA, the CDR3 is TGTGCCAGTAGTCCCGGGGTACTCACCGGGGAGCTGTTTTTT.

The CDR3 nucleotides are TGTGCCAGCAGCTCCCGGGAGAGCAATCAGCCCCAGCATTTT. Translated, it gives CASSSRESNQPQHF. This chain connects TRBV7-8 to TRBJ1-5; the D is unclear. V lost 4 bases and J lost 1, with 8 bases in between. The CDR3 totals 14 residues. CDR1 SGHVS and CDR2 FQNEAQ come from the germline V gene.

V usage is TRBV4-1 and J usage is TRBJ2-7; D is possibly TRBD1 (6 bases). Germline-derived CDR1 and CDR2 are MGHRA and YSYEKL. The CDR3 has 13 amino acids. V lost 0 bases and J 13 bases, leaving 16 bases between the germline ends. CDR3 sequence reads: CASSQERDTQRYF. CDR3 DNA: TGCGCCAGCAGCCAAGAAAGGGACACCCAACGTTACTTC.

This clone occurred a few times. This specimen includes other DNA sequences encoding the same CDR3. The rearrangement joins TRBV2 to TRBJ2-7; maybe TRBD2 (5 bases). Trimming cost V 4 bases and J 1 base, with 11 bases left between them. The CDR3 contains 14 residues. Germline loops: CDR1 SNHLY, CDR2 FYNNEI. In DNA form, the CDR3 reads TGTGCCAGCAGTGGAGGGAGCCTTTCCTACGAGCAGTACTTC. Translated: CASSGGSLSYEQYF.

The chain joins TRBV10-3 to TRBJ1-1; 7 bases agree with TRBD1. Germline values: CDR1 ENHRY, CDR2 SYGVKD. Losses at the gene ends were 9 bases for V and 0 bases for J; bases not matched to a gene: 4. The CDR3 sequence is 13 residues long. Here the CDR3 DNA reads TGTGCCATTGCACAGGGGCTGAACACTGAAGCTTTCTTT. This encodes CAIAQGLNTEAFF.

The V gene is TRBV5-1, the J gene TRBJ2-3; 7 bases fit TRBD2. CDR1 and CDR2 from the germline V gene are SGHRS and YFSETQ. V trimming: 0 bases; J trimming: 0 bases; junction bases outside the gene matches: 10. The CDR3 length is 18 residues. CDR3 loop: CASSLAPGGTSSTDTQYF. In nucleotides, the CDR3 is TGCGCCAGCAGCTTGGCCCCGGGGGGAACATCTAGCACAGATACGCAGTATTTT. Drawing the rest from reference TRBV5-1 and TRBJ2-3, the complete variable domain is KAGVTQTPRYLIKTRGQQVTLSCSPISGHRSVSWYQQTPGQGLQFLFEYFSETQRNKGNFPGRFSGRQFSNSRSEMNVSTLELGDSALYLCASSLAPGGTSSTDTQYFGPGTRLTVL.

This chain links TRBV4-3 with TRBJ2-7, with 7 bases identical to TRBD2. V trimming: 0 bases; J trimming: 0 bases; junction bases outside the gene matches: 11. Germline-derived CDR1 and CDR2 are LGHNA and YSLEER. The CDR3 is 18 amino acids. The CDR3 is CASSQDRGENSYSYEQYF. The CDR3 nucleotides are TGCGCCAGCAGCCAAGATCGGGGGGAAAACTCCTACTCCTACGAGCAGTACTTC.

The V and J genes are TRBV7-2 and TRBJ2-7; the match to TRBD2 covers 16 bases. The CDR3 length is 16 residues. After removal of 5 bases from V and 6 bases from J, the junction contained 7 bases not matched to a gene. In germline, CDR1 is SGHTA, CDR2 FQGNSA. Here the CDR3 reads CASSEGTSGREGEQYF. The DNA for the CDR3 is TGTGCCAGCAGCGAAGGGACTAGCGGGAGGGAAGGCGAGCAGTACTTC.

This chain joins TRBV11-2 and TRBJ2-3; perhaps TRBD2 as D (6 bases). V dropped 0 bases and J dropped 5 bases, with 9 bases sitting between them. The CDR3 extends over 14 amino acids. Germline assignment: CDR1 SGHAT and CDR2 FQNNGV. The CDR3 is CASSLDLGGDTQYF. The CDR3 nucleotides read TGTGCCAGCAGCTTAGATCTGGGGGGAGATACGCAGTATTTT.

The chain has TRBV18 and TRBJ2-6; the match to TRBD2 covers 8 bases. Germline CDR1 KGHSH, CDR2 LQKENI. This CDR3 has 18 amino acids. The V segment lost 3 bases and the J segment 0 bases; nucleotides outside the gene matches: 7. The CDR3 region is CASSPSRSGSSGANVLTF. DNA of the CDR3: TGTGCCAGCTCACCTAGCCGCAGCGGGAGCTCTGGGGCCAACGTCCTGACTTTC.

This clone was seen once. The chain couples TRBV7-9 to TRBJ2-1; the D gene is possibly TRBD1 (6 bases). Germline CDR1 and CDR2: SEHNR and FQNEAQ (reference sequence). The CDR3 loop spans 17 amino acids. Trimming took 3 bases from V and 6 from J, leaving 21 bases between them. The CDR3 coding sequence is TGTGCCAGCAGCTTTCTGCCCCGGGACAAGCCGGTCAATGAGCAGTTCTTC. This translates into CASSFLPRDKPVNEQFF.

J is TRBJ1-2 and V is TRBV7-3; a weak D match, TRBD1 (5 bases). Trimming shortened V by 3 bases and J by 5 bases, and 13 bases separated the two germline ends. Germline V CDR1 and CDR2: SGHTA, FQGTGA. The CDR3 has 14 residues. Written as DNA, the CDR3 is TGTGCCAGCAGCTTCGGGGGGGATCCTTATGGCTACACCTTC. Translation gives CASSFGGDPYGYTF.

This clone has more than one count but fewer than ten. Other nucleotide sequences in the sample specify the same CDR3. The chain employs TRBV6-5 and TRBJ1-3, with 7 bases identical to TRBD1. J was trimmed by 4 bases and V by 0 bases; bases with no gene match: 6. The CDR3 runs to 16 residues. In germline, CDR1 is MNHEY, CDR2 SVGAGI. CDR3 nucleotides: TGTGCCAGCAGTTACTCAACAGGGGACCGAGGAAACACCATATATTTT. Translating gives CASSYSTGDRGNTIYF.

Written as DNA, the CDR3 is TGTGCCAGCAGCTTATCCCGGGAGACGGGGTGGGAGCAGTTCTTC. It codes for CASSLSRETGWEQFF. The chain recombines TRBV7-2 with TRBJ2-1; possible D gene TRBD2, 6 bases. Deletions cut 2 bases from V and 10 bases from J, with 18 bases between. Germline V gene lookup returns CDR1 SGHTA and CDR2 FQGNSA. CDR3 length: 15 amino acids. The complete variable domain, with remaining parts taken from reference TRBV7-2 and TRBJ2-1, reads GAGVSQSPSNKVTEKGKDVELRCDPISGHTALYWYRQSLGQGLEFLIYFQGNSAPDKSGLPSDRFSAERTGGSVSTLTIQRTQQEDSAVYLCASSLSRETGWEQFFGPGTRLTVL.

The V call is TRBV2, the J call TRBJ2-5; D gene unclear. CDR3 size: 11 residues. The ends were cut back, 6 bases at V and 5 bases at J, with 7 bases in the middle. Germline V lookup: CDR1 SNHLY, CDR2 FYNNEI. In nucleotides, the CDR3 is TGTGCCAGCAGCGCTCGGGAGACCCAGTACTTC. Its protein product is CASSARETQYF.

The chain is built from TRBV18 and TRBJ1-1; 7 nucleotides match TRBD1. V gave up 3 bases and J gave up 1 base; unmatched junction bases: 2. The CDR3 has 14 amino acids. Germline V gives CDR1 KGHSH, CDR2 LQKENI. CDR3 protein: CASSPQGGNTEAFF. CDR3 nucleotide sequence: TGTGCCAGCTCACCTCAGGGGGGGAACACTGAAGCTTTCTTT.